The present T cell receptor (beta chain) was sequenced within a study of cytomegalovirus exposure and HLA in healthy donors (dated by TCRdb to about 2017). With respect to the entire study: According to an earlier analysis of a few hundred of the donors, about 179 million T cells yielded 117 million unique TCR beta sequences and approximately 300 Gb of sequence data. An early release covering more than 500 HLA-typed donors comprised about 290 gigabases of sequencing data and around 80 million unique TCR sequences. Of the 300 to 500 genotyped donors, 75% to 85% were placed in the genetic ancestry cluster associated with self-reported Caucasian donors. The study aimed to test whether signatures of past pathogen exposure could be identified by cataloging public T cell receptors. The study profiled the T cell repertoires of some 610 subjects by immunosequencing and related them to cytomegalovirus serostatus. In addition to the first cohort of approximately 670 subjects, a separate validation cohort of approximately 130 different subjects was used. To predict cytomegalovirus infection status, the study combined high-throughput TCR immunosequencing, statistical association of individual TCRs with disease status, and machine learning. To study patterns of TCR occurrence, a later analysis re-analyzed previously published TCR beta repertoires from around 660 donors and added high-resolution HLA genotyping. The later analysis used no new phenotypic data to find candidate immune exposures, relying instead on TCR beta sequences and their occurrence across donors. To decide whether each TCR beta V gene segment behaved as functional or pseudogenic, an earlier analysis of some 600 of the donors relied on high-throughput TCR beta sequencing. Donor age, sex, ethnicity and CMV serostatus were collected together with the repertoire data. In a later genetic analysis, genome-wide SNP genotypes for 398 of the 666 donors were used, and that subset was treated as a discovery cohort. Every discovery cohort repertoire had been produced on one sequencing platform. Both class I and class II loci were covered by HLA typing, at four-digit resolution. Typing coverage differed by locus: A, B, C, DRB1 and DQB1 were typed in roughly 620-640 donors, DQA1 in approximately 520, DPA1 in 600 to 610, and DPB1 in around 440. Roughly five DR-DQ haplotypes were treated as single units for association and clustering because of strong linkage in the cohort. On average, about 200,000 unique TCR beta nucleotide sequences were sequenced per donor among 300 to 500 genotyped donors of the cohort, with 15% to 20% of those sequences being non-productive. What the research found in general, with its limitations: A cluster of highly shared sequence variants was judged likely to represent a technical artifact of the sequencing pipeline. In a later analysis, HLA-associated TCR beta chains were found to be more clonally expanded and to have lower generation probabilities than equally common non-associated chains. In a later analysis, the rate of TCR association differed among HLA loci, with DRB1 alleles having the most associated TCRs and HLA-C alleles having the fewest. Roughly uniform sequencing depth across donors was assumed in presence/absence analyses, although this assumption may not hold. This cohort had only TCR beta chains sequenced, and the lack of alpha or paired-chain data limited which features could be detected. Most TCR sequences were seen in very few donors, while some public TCRs were found in many individuals. Linkage disequilibrium might explain the correlated functional status among segregating V segments, but an unknown experimental factor could not be ruled out. An association between a missense DCLRE1C variant and V-gene and J-gene trimming of TCR beta chains was found in a later genetic analysis and replicated in an independent cohort. Some IMGT-functional V segments, including TRBV6-2 and TRBV6-3, could not be distinguished by the 87-base-pair reads and were therefore excluded. CMV serostatus was the only immune exposure information available for the cohort. Assigning TCR associations to individual alleles was difficult when HLA alleles, especially DR and DQ, strongly co-occurred. A further reported finding was that TCR beta sequences accurately predicted the HLA-A and HLA-B alleles for most subjects in the first cohort. Specific HLA alleles were associated with about 17,000 TCR beta sequences at a false discovery rate of 0.05 in a later analysis. In a later analysis, most CMV-associated TCR beta chains were found to appear HLA-restricted, with HLA associations seemingly driven largely by CMV exposure. Compared with the approximately 670-donor mean, donors in an Asian-associated ancestry cluster had fewer N-insertions in productive TCRs, according to a later genetic analysis. Because counts were too low, roughly 18 rarely observed V segments, including chromosome 9 orphons, were left out of the earlier analysis of some 640 of the donors. The authors suggested that the approach could potentially be extended to other disease states and immunological phenotypes. Three of the identified cytomegalovirus-associated TCR beta chains were confirmed in vitro to be specific for cytomegalovirus antigens. In an earlier analysis of 450 to 750 of the donors, most TCR beta V segments appeared in productive rearrangements about 87% or about 30% of the time, broadly matching IMGT annotations. The study gave a list of about 150 TCR beta chains associated with cytomegalovirus. HLA typing was unavailable for some donors at each locus, so association tests used only the typed subset. The classifier was reported to diagnose cytomegalovirus status with high specificity and sensitivity in both the original cohort and the validation cohort. A later analysis reported that several top co-occurrence clusters appeared linked to parvovirus B19, influenza, CMV and Epstein-Barr virus.

Library construction relied on the immunoSEQ multiplex PCR assay. For the multiplex PCR, a mixture combining 60 forward primers for TCR Vbeta segments and 13 reverse primers for TCR Jbeta segments was used. A multiplex PCR assay on genomic DNA amplified the CDR3 region of rearranged TCR beta genes. The Illumina HiSeq System was used to sequence the amplified TCR beta libraries as 87-base-pair reads. The source study handled its data this way. A later analysis counted tens of millions of unique TCR beta chains across the 500 to 850 repertoires, and approximately 11 million of these chains were shared by at least two donors. A nearest-neighbor algorithm error-corrected the raw reads and collapsed the reads into unique sequences, merging closely related sequences to remove PCR and sequencing errors. Alignment of CDR3 sequences to IMGT reference sequences was used to assign V, D and J gene segments. For a sequence to be retained, at least a six-nucleotide match to both a V gene segment and a J gene segment was required. Rearrangements were classified as productive when the CDR3 lacked stop codons and remained in frame with V and J, and all other rearrangements were classified as non-productive. CDR3 was defined according to IMGT convention as the region running from the second conserved V-encoded cysteine to the conserved J-encoded phenylalanine. In an earlier analysis of more than 550 of the donors, sequences lacking an unambiguous match to a single V gene segment were excluded. An earlier analysis of over 450 of the donors classified V segments as functional when productive rearrangements were above 56.7% and as segregating when the standard deviation between donors was above 5%. To diagnose cytomegalovirus status from the catalog of TCR beta chain sequences, a statistical classification framework was built. In a later analysis, V and J genes were assigned by comparing TCR nucleotide sequences against IMGT/GENE-DB human TR gene sequences. Using the TCRdist pipeline, a later analysis assigned CDR3 sequences along with most-parsimonious VDJ recombination scenarios. A later analysis defined each TCR beta chain by its CDR3 amino acid sequence plus V-gene family, and excluded reads lacking a unique V-gene family. In a later analysis, 500 to 700 highly shared, low-generation-probability nucleotide sequences were removed to address suspected cross-contamination and a sequencing artifact. In a later analysis, a clonal expansion index for each public chain was calculated from normalized within-repertoire ranks of inferred template counts. A later analysis computed generation probabilities with a VDJ recombination model fitted to out-of-frame rearrangements, and checked the results against IGoR. In a later analysis, TCR-TCR, TCR-HLA and TCR-CMV co-occurrence was scored with hypergeometric tests, and a repertoire-size bias correction was applied to TCR pairs. To estimate false discovery rates, a later analysis permuted the HLA or CMV assignments 20 times. In a later analysis, co-occurring TCRs were grouped using DBSCAN, and TCRdist sequence similarity was added for clustering within HLA-allele-positive subsets. Repertoires with fewer than 30,000 or more than 120,000 public chains were left out of co-occurrence clustering, as were five repertoires with anomalous nucleotide sharing. Not all clones reach the TCRdb copy of this immuneACCESS table, which keeps in-frame sequences only. Checked studies attribute under half of the gap to unresolved V genes and leave the rest unexplained. V, J and clone size were drawn from that table, and D and trimming were deduced from the DNA. The table for this sample lists 120,000 to 150,000 clones; more than 70% of them were counted only once. Clones ranked in the top ten supply about 2% of the sample.

V lost 2 bases and J lost 0 bases; the stretch between them is 11 bases long. CDR1 and CDR2, looked up from the germline V gene, are SGHDT and YYEEEE. The CDR3, cysteine through phenylalanine, is 15 amino acids long. Of all the DNA, just the CDR3 is kept, 45 bases in frame from base 1. As concerns this clone: Its antigen is not yet known. There are no base qualities to consult, and no much larger clone falls within one base.

The cohort comprised 670 or so healthy bone marrow donors. At the time of sampling, all cohort members were nominally healthy, though unrecorded immune exposures were likely present. The donor tested CMV seronegative and was one of the 352 seronegative cohort members. Every donor gave a peripheral blood sample, and the peripheral blood mononuclear cells from that sample were used for TCR beta sequencing. Genomic DNA extraction from the blood cell samples was performed with the Qiagen DNeasy Blood Extraction Kit. Source material: PBMCs. The chain uses TRBV5-6 and TRBJ1-1; TRBD1 might be the D gene, on 6 matching bases. The clonotype originates from a woman in her thirties or forties in good health and CMV-seronegative. At the DNA level, the sequence is TGTGCCAGCAGCTTATTTGGGACAATGAACACTGAAGCTTTCTTT. It codes for CASSLFGTMNTEAFF.